Shown below are 25 T cell receptor beta chains from a single sample sequenced in a study of radiation and T cells in renal cell carcinoma. Noted time point: blood 4 weeks post-SBRT, at nephrectomy. Treatment given: 15 Gy SBRT to primary tumor, nephrectomy 4 weeks later. Generated by immunoSEQ multiplex PCR, the TCRdb table keeps only in-frame clones and is missing some. The data contain over 85,000 clones, 85% of them singletons. This material consisted of blood, taken from a patient whose treatment included radiotherapy and nephrectomy. All receptors derive from a man in his forties or fifties with renal cell carcinoma.

The CDR3 region is CASSLARDYEQYF. CDR3 DNA sequence: TGTGCCAGCAGCTTGGCCAGGGACTACGAGCAGTACTTC. V and J are TRBV5-6 and TRBJ2-7; maybe TRBD1 (5 bases). This CDR3 spans 13 amino acids. Trimming took off 0 bases at V and 3 bases at J, with 7 bases between the two ends. Germline loops: CDR1 SGHDT, CDR2 YYEEEE. The variable domain in full, with the rest retrieved from reference TRBV5-6 and TRBJ2-7, is DAGVTQSPTHLIKTRGQQVTLRCSPKSGHDTVSWYQQALGQGPQFIFQYYEEEERQRGNFPDRFSGHQFPNYSSELNVNALLLGDSALYLCASSLARDYEQYFGPGTRLTVT.

The chain links TRBV4-1 to TRBJ1-4; D remains unclear. Trimming shortened V by 3 bases and J by 3 bases, and 17 bases separated the two germline ends. From germline, CDR1 is MGHRA and CDR2 YSYEKL. This CDR3 spans 17 amino acids. In DNA form, the CDR3 reads TGCGCCAGCAGCCAGAGTCCGAGGTCTGCGGCTAATGAAAAACTGTTTTTT. Translating it yields CASSQSPRSAANEKLFF.

This clone showed up just a few times. This sequence joins TRBV7-2 and TRBJ1-2; a weak D match, TRBD1 (5 bases). Germline values: CDR1 SGHTA, CDR2 FQGNSA. V lost 5 bases and J 2 bases, leaving 6 bases between the germline ends. CDR3 length: 12 residues. In nucleotides, the CDR3 is TGTGCCAGCAGCCGGGACAACTATGGCTACACCTTC. Translation gives CASSRDNYGYTF.

The chain couples TRBV4-2 to TRBJ2-7; no clear D gene. Germline lookup yields CDR1 LGHNA and CDR2 YNFKEQ. The ends were cut back, 1 base at V and 0 bases at J, with 10 bases in the middle. The CDR3 has 15 residues. In nucleotides, the CDR3 is TGTGCCAGCAGCCAAGTTCTCCTCCCCTCCTACGAGCAGTACTTC. The encoded protein is CASSQVLLPSYEQYF.

The CDR3 DNA sequence: TGCGCCAGCAGCCTTAGAGGGGACAGGGGCTACGAGCAGTACTTC. Its translation is CASSLRGDRGYEQYF. The chain combines TRBV5-1 with TRBJ2-7; 10 bases match TRBD1. The V and J ends lost 4 bases and 3 bases, in that order; junction bases with no gene match: 7. This CDR3 comprises 15 residues. Germline assignment: CDR1 SGHRS and CDR2 YFSETQ.

V usage is TRBV19 and J usage is TRBJ2-7; D is ambiguous. This CDR3 is built from 15 residues. V lost 6 bases and J lost 1, with 16 bases in between. Germline CDR1 reads LNHDA; CDR2 reads SQIVND (reference sequence). CDR3 sequence reads: CASSPHLGASYEQYF. The CDR3 region has the DNA TGTGCCAGTAGCCCCCACTTGGGCGCGTCCTACGAGCAGTACTTC. Supplemented by reference TRBV19 and TRBJ2-7, the full variable domain reads DGGITQSPKYLFRKEGQNVTLSCEQNLNHDAMYWYRQDPGQGLRLIYYSQIVNDFQKGDIAEGYSVSREKKESFPLTVTSAQKNPTAFYLCASSPHLGASYEQYFGPGTRLTVT.

The chain is built from TRBV5-1 and TRBJ2-1, with TRBD2 identical over 8 bases. The CDR3 spans 16 residues. Germline V lookup: CDR1 SGHRS, CDR2 YFSETQ. J lost 2 bases, V lost 0 bases, and 4 bases had no gene match. CDR3 sequence: CASSLEPGGTYNEQFF. DNA of the CDR3: TGCGCCAGCAGCTTGGAGCCGGGAGGGACCTACAATGAGCAGTTCTTC.

The chain is built from TRBV5-4 and TRBJ2-4; D is unclear. The CDR3 spans 16 residues. The V gene's germline CDR1 is SGHNT and CDR2 YYREEE (reference sequence). The ends were cut back, 0 bases at V and 5 bases at J, with 15 bases in the middle. This chain's CDR3 is CASSLALGTLENIQYF. In DNA form, the CDR3 reads TGTGCCAGCAGCTTGGCCTTGGGCACGCTAGAAAACATTCAGTACTTC.

This clone was seen once. CDR3 DNA sequence: TGTGCCAGCAGCTTAGATTTCGGGGGTGTTGGTGAAAAACTGTTTTTT. This translates into CASSLDFGGVGEKLFF. This chain uses TRBV11-1 with TRBJ1-4; D possibly corresponds to TRBD1 (5 bases). Deletions cut 1 base from V and 7 bases from J, with 16 bases between. This CDR3 is built from 16 residues. The germline V gene has CDR1 SGHAT and CDR2 FQDESV (reference sequence).

V and J are TRBV6-5 and TRBJ2-5, with D possibly matching TRBD1 (5 bases). V gave up 5 bases and J gave up 3 bases, with 10 bases separating them. CDR1 and CDR2 from the germline V gene are MNHEY and SVGAGI. The CDR3 consists of 13 residues. CDR3 protein: CASSNGQEETQYF. The CDR3 DNA follows: TGTGCCAGCAGTAACGGACAAGAAGAGACCCAGTACTTC.

The chain employs TRBV10-3 and TRBJ2-3; no clear D gene. Trimming took off 2 bases at V and 0 bases at J, with 9 bases between the two ends. The CDR3 length is 15 residues. Germline lookup yields CDR1 ENHRY and CDR2 SYGVKD. The CDR3: CAISERARSTDTQYF. The CDR3, as DNA: TGTGCCATCAGTGAGAGGGCAAGAAGCACAGATACGCAGTATTTT.

The rearrangement uses TRBV30 and TRBJ2-3; 9 bases align to TRBD1. This CDR3 is built from 17 residues. V trimming: 0 bases; J trimming: 4 bases; junction bases outside the gene matches: 11. CDR1 GTSNPN and CDR2 SVGIG come from the germline V gene (reference sequence). The CDR3 is CAWSVMAGTGWADTQYF. The CDR3 DNA reads TGTGCCTGGAGTGTCATGGCCGGGACAGGGTGGGCAGATACGCAGTATTTT.

The J gene is TRBJ2-3, the V gene TRBV5-1; no clear D. The CDR3 is 15 amino acids. V was trimmed by 4 bases and J by 2 bases, leaving 14 bases between them. Germline values: CDR1 SGHRS, CDR2 YFSETQ. The CDR3 loop reads CASSPGRQNTDTQYF. DNA of the CDR3: TGCGCCAGCAGCCCCGGACGGCAGAACACAGATACGCAGTATTTT.

The V and J genes are TRBV10-2 and TRBJ1-5, with TRBD1 matching over 8 bases. J was trimmed by 2 bases and V by 6 bases; bases with no gene match: 3. The germline V gene encodes CDR1 WSHSY and CDR2 SAAADI. This CDR3 region has 14 residues. CDR3 protein: CASSRGPGNQPQHF. In nucleotides, the CDR3 is TGCGCCAGCAGCAGGGGGCCTGGCAATCAGCCCCAGCATTTT.

V is TRBV7-8 and J is TRBJ1-5; D not certain. This CDR3 is 13 amino acids long. The V end was cut by 5 bases, the J end by 7 bases, with 12 bases between. Germline loops: CDR1 SGHVS, CDR2 FQNEAQ. This CDR3 reads CASSRRTNQPQHF. DNA of the CDR3: TGTGCCAGCAGCCGACGGACGAACCAGCCCCAGCATTTT.

The chain is built from TRBV27 and TRBJ2-7; D is uncertain. The CDR3 sequence is 15 residues long. V lost 2 bases to trimming and J lost 6 bases, with 17 bases between them. Germline V CDR1 and CDR2: MNHEY, SMNVEV (reference sequence). CDR3 sequence (DNA): TGTGCCAGCAGTTTACTTTCGATGGGCCGGCGCGAGCAGTACTTC. Translated, it gives CASSLLSMGRREQYF.

This chain joins TRBV27 and TRBJ1-2; a possible D gene is TRBD1 (5 bases). The CDR3 contains 14 residues. The germline V and J ends were trimmed by 8 bases and 2 bases, with 15 bases remaining between them. From germline, CDR1 is MNHEY and CDR2 SMNVEV (reference sequence). CDR3 protein: CASALLAGNYGYTF. The CDR3 DNA is TGTGCCAGCGCCTTACTGGCAGGGAACTATGGCTACACCTTC.

The V call is TRBV2, the J call TRBJ2-3; D remains unclear. This CDR3 has 14 amino acids. Trimming removed 7 bases from V and 5 bases from J, with 16 bases in between. Germline-derived CDR1 and CDR2 are SNHLY and FYNNEI. As DNA, the CDR3 is TGTGCCAGCATCCTCCGGTGGGCTCAAGATACGCAGTATTTT. Amino acid sequence: CASILRWAQDTQYF. The complete variable domain, with remaining parts taken from reference TRBV2 and TRBJ2-3, reads EPEVTQTPSHQVTQMGQEVILRCVPISNHLYFYWYRQILGQKVEFLVSFYNNEISEKSEIFDDQFSVERPDGSNFTLKIRSTKLEDSAMYFCASILRWAQDTQYFGPGTRLTVL.

V gene TRBV19 combines with J gene TRBJ2-3; unclear D gene. V was trimmed by 5 bases and J by 0 bases, leaving 3 bases between them. Germline CDR1 reads LNHDA; CDR2 reads SQIVND (reference sequence). The CDR3 is 12 residues long. Here the CDR3 DNA reads TGTGCCAGTAGTGCTAGCACAGATACGCAGTATTTT. Translation gives CASSASTDTQYF.

In this sample, this clone turned up once. The chain is built from TRBV7-6 and TRBJ2-1; D is ambiguous. The germline V gene encodes CDR1 SGHVS and CDR2 FNYEAQ. CDR3 length: 18 amino acids. V was cut by 0 bases and J by 7 bases, with 22 bases left in between. Here the CDR3 reads CASSLAVYVDRYRNEQFF. The CDR3 region has the DNA TGTGCCAGCAGCTTAGCGGTGTATGTAGACCGGTATCGGAATGAGCAGTTCTTC.

In its sample, this clone was seen once. The chain employs TRBV23-1 and TRBJ1-4; D uncertain. TRBV23-1 is identified as an open reading frame with a role that is uncertain. Trimming took 4 bases from V and 3 from J, leaving 18 bases between them. This CDR3 comprises 17 residues. CDR3 sequence: CASSRKLWGVPNEKLFF. CDR3 nucleotides: TGCGCCAGCAGTCGGAAACTTTGGGGAGTTCCTAATGAAAAACTGTTTTTT.

This clone was seen a single time. The chain has TRBV2 and TRBJ2-2; D may be TRBD1 or TRBD2 (5 bases each). V was shortened by 7 bases and J by 4 bases, with 16 bases between the two germline ends. The CDR3 is made up of 15 amino acids. Germline CDR1 is SNHLY and CDR2 is FYNNEI. The CDR3 DNA is TGTGCCAGCATCCGGGACCACCAGTTCACCGGGGAGCTGTTTTTT. It is translated as CASIRDHQFTGELFF.

The chain couples TRBV9 to TRBJ1-5, with D uncertain. The germline V gene has CDR1 SGDLS and CDR2 YYNGEE. The CDR3 is made up of 13 amino acids. V was pared by 5 bases and J by 5 bases, with 11 bases between. The CDR3, as DNA: TGTGCCAGCAGGAGTCCTCCACATCAGCCCCAGCATTTT. Its translation: CASRSPPHQPQHF.

This CDR3 reads CASSLLGSPGEQYF. In DNA form, the CDR3 reads TGCGCCAGCAGCTTGTTGGGATCACCGGGGGAGCAGTACTTC. The rearrangement links TRBV5-1 to TRBJ2-7, with D possibly being TRBD2 (5 bases). This CDR3 spans 14 amino acids. Germline CDR1 reads SGHRS; CDR2 reads YFSETQ. V lost 1 base to trimming and J lost 7 bases, with 15 bases between them.

This clone was observed once. The chain uses TRBV2 and TRBJ2-7; possibly TRBD1 for D (5 bases). The CDR3 length is 13 residues. Trimming took 3 bases from V and 4 from J, leaving 10 bases between them. The germline gives CDR1 SNHLY, CDR2 FYNNEI. The chain's CDR3 is CASSDPQGYEQYF. DNA for the CDR3: TGTGCCAGCAGTGATCCCCAGGGTTACGAGCAGTACTTC.